These 15 T cell receptor beta chains were all obtained from the same sample, sequenced in a study of blood T cell repertoires in COVID-19. TCRdb's table, derived via immunoSEQ multiplex PCR, lists solely in-frame clones and lacks some. The sample contains about 220,000 clones, roughly 85% of which appear only once. Material: peripheral blood. Receptor source: a man in his thirties or forties who had recovered from COVID-19.

The rearrangement links TRBV3-1 (or the pseudogene TRBV3-2) to TRBJ2-3; a weak D match, TRBD2 (5 bases). Trimming took 0 bases from V and 2 from J, leaving 9 bases between them. Germline assignment: CDR1 LGHDT and CDR2 YNNKEL (reference sequence). This CDR3 is 15 amino acids long. The CDR3 DNA is TGTGCCAGCAGCCAAGAACGGGGATTCACAGATACGCAGTATTTT. It translates to CASSQERGFTDTQYF.

The chain has TRBV18 and TRBJ2-7, with D possibly matching TRBD1 (6 bases). The CDR3 sequence is 16 residues long. The V end was cut by 3 bases, the J end by 5 bases, with 20 bases between. CDR1 KGHSH and CDR2 LQKENI come from the germline V gene. The CDR3 nucleotides read TGTGCCAGCTCACCCTTAGATGGGACACCGAGGGACGAGCAGTACTTC. The encoded protein is CASSPLDGTPRDEQYF.

The genes are TRBV3-1 (or the pseudogene TRBV3-2) and TRBJ2-2, with a possible D match to TRBD2 (7 bases). The CDR3 contains 19 residues. CDR1 is LGHDT, CDR2 YNNKEL, per germline (reference sequence). V lost 0 bases and J 7 bases, leaving 24 bases between the germline ends. The CDR3 DNA reads as TGTGCCAGCAGCCAAGATAAAGTATGTCCGGGGGGCTCTGTCGGGGAGCTGTTTTTT. It specifies CASSQDKVCPGGSVGELFF.

V usage is TRBV19 and J usage is TRBJ1-2; 7 positions agree with TRBD1. Germline V gene lookup returns CDR1 LNHDA and CDR2 SQIVND (reference sequence). Trimming at V came to 6 bases and at J to 0 bases, leaving 4 bases not matched to a gene. This CDR3 comprises 14 residues. The CDR3 region is CASSRTGANYGYTF. The CDR3 DNA is TGTGCCAGTAGCCGGACAGGAGCTAACTATGGCTACACCTTC. Full variable domain (remainder filled in from reference TRBV19 and TRBJ1-2): DGGITQSPKYLFRKEGQNVTLSCEQNLNHDAMYWYRQDPGQGLRLIYYSQIVNDFQKGDIAEGYSVSREKKESFPLTVTSAQKNPTAFYLCASSRTGANYGYTFGSGTRLTVV.

J is TRBJ2-5 and V is TRBV11-2, with D perhaps matching TRBD1 (6 bases). The germline CDR1 and CDR2 sequences are SGHAT and FQNNGV. This CDR3 region has 15 residues. Trimming pared 6 bases from V and 3 bases from J, leaving 17 bases between. CDR3 in amino acids: CASRDAGTPEETQYF. In nucleotides, the CDR3 is TGTGCCAGCAGAGATGCCGGGACACCTGAAGAGACCCAGTACTTC.

The V and J genes are TRBV7-8 and TRBJ2-7; 9 nucleotides agree with TRBD1. With 3 bases clipped from V and 7 bases from J, the junction kept 10 bases outside the gene matches. CDR3 length: 15 residues. Germline CDR1 SGHVS, CDR2 FQNEAQ. The CDR3 DNA sequence: TGTGCCAGCAGCTTCCGGGACAGGGAGTTGTTGGAGCAGTACTTC. Encoded protein: CASSFRDRELLEQYF. Full variable domain (missing parts from reference TRBV7-8 and TRBJ2-7): GAGVSQSPRYKVAKRGQDVALRCDPISGHVSLFWYQQALGQGPEFLTYFQNEAQLDKSGLPSDRFFAERPEGSVSTLKIQRTQQEDSAVYLCASSFRDRELLEQYFGPGTRLTVT.

The chain uses TRBV5-1 and TRBJ1-1; 10 bases agree with TRBD1. In germline, CDR1 is SGHRS, CDR2 YFSETQ. V shed 0 bases and J 4 bases; nucleotides not matched to a gene: 3. The CDR3 is made up of 15 amino acids. CDR3 DNA sequence: TGCGCCAGCAGCTTGGTCGGGACAGGGGTCACTGAAGCTTTCTTT. This gives the protein CASSLVGTGVTEAFF.

The chain employs TRBV19 and TRBJ2-1; no clear D. This CDR3 contains 15 residues. Germline V gene lookup returns CDR1 LNHDA and CDR2 SQIVND (reference sequence). Trimming shortened V by 7 bases and J by 0 bases, and 13 bases separated the two germline ends. CDR3 region: CASKSAWSSYNEQFF. In DNA, the CDR3 is TGTGCCAGTAAGTCGGCCTGGAGCTCCTACAATGAGCAGTTCTTC.

The rearrangement joins TRBV27 to TRBJ2-7; TRBD1 matches at 8 bases. This CDR3 is built from 15 residues. The germline V gene has CDR1 MNHEY and CDR2 SMNVEV (reference sequence). With V trimmed by 2 bases and J by 5 bases, 8 bases remained unmatched. The CDR3 DNA reads TGTGCCAGCAGTTTAGTGGAGGACAGGGCCCACGAGCAGTACTTC. Translating it yields CASSLVEDRAHEQYF.

The chain couples TRBV5-5 to TRBJ1-2; D is possibly TRBD1 (5 bases). V lost 4 bases to trimming and J lost 0 bases, with 13 bases between them. The CDR3 loop spans 15 amino acids. Looked up from germline, CDR1 is SGHKS and CDR2 is YYEKEE (reference sequence). CDR3 in amino acids: CASSPRGGANYGYTF. For the CDR3, the DNA is TGTGCCAGCAGCCCTCGGGGGGGGGCTAACTATGGCTACACCTTC.

Comments on this clone: The DNA is left out, because the CDR3 cannot be placed on it with certainty; the CDR3 is given as TCRdb lists it. The identical CDR3 is also encoded by other nucleotide sequences in the sample. The rearrangement links TRBV11-3 to TRBJ2-7; the tabulated D call, TRBD1, remains unverified against the DNA. The CDR3 numbers 15 amino acids, ends counted. Germline CDR1 and CDR2: SGHNT and YENEEA. The CDR3 protein is CASSWGTGTTYEQYF.

The genes are TRBV25-1 and TRBJ1-3, with D perhaps matching TRBD1 (5 bases). The V gene's germline CDR1 is MGHDK and CDR2 SYGVNS. Trimming took 0 bases from V and 8 from J, leaving 8 bases between them. The CDR3 has 13 residues. CDR3 sequence (DNA): TGTGCCAGCAGTGAATACGGGGGGGACACCATATATTTT. Translating it yields CASSEYGGDTIYF.

The chain uses TRBV3-1 (or the pseudogene TRBV3-2) and TRBJ1-1; 8 nucleotides align to TRBD1. Trimming at V came to 0 bases and at J to 11 bases, leaving 11 bases not matched to a gene. CDR1 and CDR2 (germline): LGHDT, YNNKEL (reference sequence). The CDR3 extends over 15 amino acids. CDR3 loop: CASSQEDRVWLGAFF. In nucleotides, the CDR3 is TGTGCCAGCAGCCAAGAGGACAGGGTCTGGTTAGGGGCTTTCTTT.

The chain employs TRBV6-5 and TRBJ2-7, with D tentatively TRBD1 (5 bases). The CDR3 extends over 14 amino acids. The V gene's germline CDR1 is MNHEY and CDR2 SVGAGI. Trimming stripped 6 bases from V and 2 bases from J, with 14 bases between. The chain's CDR3 is CASSRPDSPYEQYF. CDR3 coding DNA: TGTGCCAGCAGCCGACCAGACAGTCCCTACGAGCAGTACTTC.

This chain connects TRBV10-1 to TRBJ2-2, with 8 bases fitting TRBD1. This CDR3 has 15 amino acids. CDR1 and CDR2 (germline): WNHNN, SYGVQD (reference sequence). V lost 5 bases to trimming and J lost 5 bases; unmatched junction nucleotides: 7. The CDR3 nucleotides are TGCGCCAGCAGTTATTCCGGGACAGGAACCGGGGAGCTGTTTTTT. It specifies CASSYSGTGTGELFF.